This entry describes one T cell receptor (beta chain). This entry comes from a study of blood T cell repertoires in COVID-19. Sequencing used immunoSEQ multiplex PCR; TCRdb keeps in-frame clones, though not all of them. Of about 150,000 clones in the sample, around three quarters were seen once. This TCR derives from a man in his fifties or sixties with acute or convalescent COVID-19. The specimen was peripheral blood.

The CDR3 DNA follows: TGTGCCAGCAGCCTACACAGCTCCTACGAGCAGTACTTC. This sequence encodes CASSLHSSYEQYF. The chain links TRBV3-1 (or the pseudogene TRBV3-2) to TRBJ2-7, with unresolved D. CDR3 length: 13 residues. Germline values: CDR1 LGHDT, CDR2 YNNKEL (reference sequence). Trimming cost V 4 bases and J 0 bases, with 7 bases left between them.